This entry features one TCR beta chain sequence. CDR3 length: 17 residues. V trimming: 4 bases; J trimming: 2 bases; junction bases outside the gene matches: 7. Germline V gene lookup returns CDR1 SGHRS and CDR2 YFSETQ. The data were taken from a study of shared clonotypes between healthy human individuals. Method: immunoSEQ multiplex PCR; TCRdb's copy keeps in-frame clones and lacks some. The sample carries millions of clones, around nine tenths recorded once. The specimen sequenced was naive CD4+ T cells sorted from blood. As to subset: CD45RA+ positively selected. The chain is built from TRBV5-1 and TRBJ2-3; 13 bases match TRBD2. This sequence was found in a man between 18 and 35 years old in good health. CDR3 protein: CASSGRLAGGLTDTQYF. CDR3 bases: TGCGCCAGCAGCGGACGACTAGCGGGAGGCCTCACAGATACGCAGTATTTT.